Listed below are T cell receptor beta chains from one sample, sequenced in a study of blood T cell repertoires in COVID-19. Produced via immunoSEQ multiplex PCR; TCRdb's table is partial and in-frame only. Altogether about 19,000 clones are present, approximately 88% being singletons, with the ten largest covering approximately 3.2%. What was sequenced was peripheral blood. These receptors originate from a human donor in a cohort sampled during active COVID-19. CDR3s leave out the opening cysteine and the closing phenylalanine or tryptophan.

V: TRBV11-2
CDR3: ASSRQGSYNEQF

V: TRBV7-8
CDR3: ASRVSGTGDMRQETQY

V: TRBV5-1
CDR3: ASSLDGQAAF

V: TRBV3-1/TRBV3-2
CDR3: ASSQGGGRLSETQY

V: TRBV29-1
CDR3: SVKDYPYNEQF

V: TRBV7-2
CDR3: ASSFALNTEAF

V: TRBV18
CDR3: ASSHGGYGNTIY

V: TRBV19
CDR3: ASSGDYNEQF

V: TRBV5-5
CDR3: ASSFGLAGGLSEQF

V: TRBV2
CDR3: AACEVLNTEAF

V: TRBV14
CDR3: ASSTSYPDSTTYEQY

V: TRBV18
CDR3: ASSPSSFHGQF

V: TRBV7-6
CDR3: ASSLALHSQNTEAF

V: TRBV28
CDR3: ASRSRGLDNQPQH

V: TRBV9
CDR3: ASSVEVRVNTEAF

V: TRBV28
CDR3: ASSLISGGAGSQH

V: TRBV20-1
CDR3: SAIDSYEQY

V: TRBV16
CDR3: ASSPGVTSKF

V: TRBV2
CDR3: ASSLDRVSTNEKLF

V: TRBV28
CDR3: ASSLGTGRYGYT

V: TRBV19
CDR3: ASSIGGGDYIQY

V: TRBV20-1
CDR3: SARRRTEAF

V: TRBV5-6
CDR3: ASSRGYQPQH

V: TRBV15
CDR3: ATSRDRGSNEQF

V: TRBV2
CDR3: ASSESSGRLREQF

V: TRBV28
CDR3: ASSLRPGPNQPQH

V: TRBV15
CDR3: ATSPPGQGYGYT

V: TRBV7-8
CDR3: ASSLSDRGLYTIY

V: TRBV11-2
CDR3: ASSLVASTEAF

V: TRBV11-2
CDR3: ASSSGLAEAGELF

V: TRBV19
CDR3: ASSPTGALYEQY